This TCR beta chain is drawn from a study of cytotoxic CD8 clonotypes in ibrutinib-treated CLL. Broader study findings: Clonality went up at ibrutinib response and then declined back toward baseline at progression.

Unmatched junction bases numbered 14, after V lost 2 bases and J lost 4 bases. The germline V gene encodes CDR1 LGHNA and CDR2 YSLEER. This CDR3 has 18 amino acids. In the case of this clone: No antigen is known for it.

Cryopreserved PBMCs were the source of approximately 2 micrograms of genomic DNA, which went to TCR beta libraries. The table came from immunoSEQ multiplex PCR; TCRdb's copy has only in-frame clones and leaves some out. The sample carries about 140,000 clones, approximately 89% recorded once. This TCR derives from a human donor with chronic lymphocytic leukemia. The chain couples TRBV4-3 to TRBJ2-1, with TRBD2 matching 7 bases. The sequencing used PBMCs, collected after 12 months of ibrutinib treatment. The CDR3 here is CASSQPPREGGQYNEQFF. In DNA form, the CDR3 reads TGCGCCAGCAGCCAACCCCCTAGAGAGGGAGGGCAATACAATGAGCAGTTCTTC.